This T cell receptor beta chain was profiled in a study of OX40 agonist ivuxolimab in advanced cancers. About the study: Patients took ivuxolimab, an agonistic anti-OX40 (CD134) antibody.

The CDR3 totals 14 residues. Deletions cut 6 bases from V and 6 bases from J, with 17 bases between. Germline V CDR1 and CDR2: MNHNS, SASEGT. Individuals having autoimmune disease history or systemic immunosuppression were not enrolled. This clone has just one count. Antigen specificity is unknown. The repertoire was sequenced with immunoSEQ multiplex PCR; TCRdb's copy has only in-frame clones and lacks some. Of about 61,000 clones listed, about 85% were seen once; the top ten hold 1% to 1.5%. Study findings and constraints: CD4+ T cells averaged fewer expanded clones than CD8+ T cells.

The chain employs TRBV6-1 and TRBJ1-1; D is unresolved. This receptor was identified in an adult with an advanced solid tumor such as melanoma, head and neck, liver or kidney cancer. The material sequenced was CD4+ or CD8+ T cells sorted from blood, taken in a trial of the OX40 agonist ivuxolimab. The CDR3 loop is CASSPSRRTAEAFF. The CDR3 coding sequence is TGTGCCAGCAGCCCATCCAGACGGACCGCTGAAGCTTTCTTT.